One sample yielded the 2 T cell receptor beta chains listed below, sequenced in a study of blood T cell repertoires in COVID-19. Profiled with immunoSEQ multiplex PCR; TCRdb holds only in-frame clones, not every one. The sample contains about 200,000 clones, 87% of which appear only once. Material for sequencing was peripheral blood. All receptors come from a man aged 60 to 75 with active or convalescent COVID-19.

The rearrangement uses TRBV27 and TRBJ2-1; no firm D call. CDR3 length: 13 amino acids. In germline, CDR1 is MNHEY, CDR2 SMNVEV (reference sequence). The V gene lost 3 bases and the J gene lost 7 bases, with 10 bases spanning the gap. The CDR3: CASSFFAKNEQFF. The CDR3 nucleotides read TGTGCCAGCAGTTTTTTCGCGAAGAATGAGCAGTTCTTC.

Here the CDR3 DNA reads TGTGCCACCAGTGGCCCTGACAGGGGGTCGGAAACTGAAGCTTTCTTT. Translation: CATSGPDRGSETEAFF. This sequence joins TRBV24-1 and TRBJ1-1; 9 positions agree with TRBD1. CDR3 length equals 16 residues. Trimming at V came to 5 bases and at J to 5 bases, leaving 11 bases not matched to a gene. The germline V gene encodes CDR1 KGHDR and CDR2 SFDVKD.